This T cell receptor beta chain was identified during a study of technical replicates of blood from several donors. The V segment lost 5 bases and the J segment 8 bases; nucleotides outside the gene matches: 9. Germline lookup yields CDR1 SEHNR and CDR2 FQNEAQ (reference sequence). The CDR3 consists of 15 residues. The data were produced by immunoSEQ multiplex PCR, yet TCRdb's version contains in-frame clones alone and is incomplete. The table includes about 80,000 clones, roughly 98% detected once. The chain is built from TRBV7-9 and TRBJ1-4; 9 bases fit TRBD1. The source is a human donor in good health. The sample comprised T cells isolated from PBMCs. Here the CDR3 reads CASSAGQGGDEKLFF. The CDR3 nucleotides are TGTGCCAGCAGCGCGGGACAGGGAGGAGACGAAAAACTGTTTTTT.